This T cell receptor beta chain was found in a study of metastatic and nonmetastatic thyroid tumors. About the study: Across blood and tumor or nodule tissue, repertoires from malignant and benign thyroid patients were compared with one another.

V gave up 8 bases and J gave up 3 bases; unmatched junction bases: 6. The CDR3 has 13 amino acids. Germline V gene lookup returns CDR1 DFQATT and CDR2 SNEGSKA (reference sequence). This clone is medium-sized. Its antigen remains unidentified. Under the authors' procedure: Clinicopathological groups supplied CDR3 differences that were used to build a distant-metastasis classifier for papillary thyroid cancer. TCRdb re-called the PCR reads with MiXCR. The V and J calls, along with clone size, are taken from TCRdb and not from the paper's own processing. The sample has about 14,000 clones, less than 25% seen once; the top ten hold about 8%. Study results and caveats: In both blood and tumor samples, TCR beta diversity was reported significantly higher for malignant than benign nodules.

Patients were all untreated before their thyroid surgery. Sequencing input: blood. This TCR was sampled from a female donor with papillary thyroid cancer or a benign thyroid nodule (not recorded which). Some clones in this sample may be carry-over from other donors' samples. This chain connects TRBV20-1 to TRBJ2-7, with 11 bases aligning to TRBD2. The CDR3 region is CSPSTSGSYEQYF. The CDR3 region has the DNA TGCAGTCCGTCCACTAGCGGGAGCTACGAGCAGTACTTC.